What follows are 8 T cell receptor beta chains derived from one specimen sequenced in a study of cytomegalovirus exposure and HLA in healthy donors. In the PCR, 60 Vbeta and 13 Jbeta primers were used. TCRdb's copy holds only in-frame clones and misses some; the assay was immunoSEQ multiplex PCR. This table holds some 99,000 clones, under 90% found once. The material sequenced was PBMCs. These receptors were taken from a young woman in good health and CMV-seronegative.

The chain combines TRBV7-8 with TRBJ2-5; 9 bases agree with TRBD2. Losses at the gene ends were 5 bases for V and 2 bases for J; bases not matched to a gene: 15. The CDR3 loop spans 18 amino acids. Germline V lookup: CDR1 SGHVS, CDR2 FQNEAQ. CDR3 loop: CASSLNRPGLAVQETQYF. CDR3 coding DNA: TGTGCCAGCAGCCTCAACCGCCCGGGACTAGCAGTACAAGAGACCCAGTACTTC.

This chain links TRBV5-8 with TRBJ1-6; TRBD1 agrees at 10 bases. CDR3 length equals 14 residues. The ends lost 4 bases at V and 7 bases at J; junction bases unmatched: 2. Per the germline V gene, CDR1 is SGHTS and CDR2 is YDEGEE. CDR3 nucleotides: TGTGCCAGCAGCCGGGGACAGGGGAATTCACCCCTCCACTTT. Its translation: CASSRGQGNSPLHF.

The CDR3 nucleotides are TGTGCCAGCAGCGGATGGGACAGGGGGAATTGGCCCCAGCATTTT. This sequence encodes CASSGWDRGNWPQHF. The rearrangement uses TRBV9 and TRBJ1-5, with 11 bases that match TRBD1. With V trimmed by 3 bases and J by 9 bases, 8 bases remained unmatched. This CDR3 is built from 15 residues. Germline-derived CDR1 and CDR2 are SGDLS and YYNGEE.

V usage is TRBV5-1 and J usage is TRBJ2-7; TRBD2 matches at 15 bases. The J segment lost 6 bases and the V segment lost 3 bases, leaving 10 bases of the junction unmatched. The germline CDR1 and CDR2 sequences are SGHRS and YFSETQ. The CDR3 is made up of 17 amino acids. As DNA, the CDR3 is TGCGCCAGCAGCTACCCTCCGGGGGGACTAGCGGGAGGCGAGCAGTACTTC. Protein product: CASSYPPGGLAGGEQYF.

The rearrangement uses TRBV6-5 and TRBJ2-7; D perhaps matches TRBD2 (6 bases). This CDR3 contains 15 residues. V gave up 2 bases and J gave up 2 bases, with 13 bases separating them. Germline CDR1 MNHEY, CDR2 SVGAGI. CDR3 sequence (DNA): TGTGCCAGCAGTTACCTGGGGACTTCGACCTACGAGCAGTACTTC. It codes for CASSYLGTSTYEQYF.

This clone is a singleton in its sample. V gene TRBV19 combines with J gene TRBJ2-5; 10 bases are shared with TRBD1. The CDR3 is 16 amino acids. In germline, CDR1 is LNHDA, CDR2 SQIVND (reference sequence). V lost 3 bases and J lost 2; bases outside the gene matches: 6. The CDR3 sequence: CASSIIRGQGQETQYF. CDR3 nucleotides: TGTGCCAGTAGTATCATAAGGGGACAGGGGCAAGAGACCCAGTACTTC.

The genes are TRBV30 and TRBJ1-1, with TRBD1 matching over 7 bases. CDR1 and CDR2 (germline): GTSNPN, SVGIG (reference sequence). The CDR3 is 11 residues long. V shed 3 bases and J 6 bases; nucleotides not matched to a gene: 1. This chain's CDR3 is CAWSGQAEAFF. For the CDR3, the DNA is TGTGCCTGGAGCGGACAGGCTGAAGCTTTCTTT.

The chain is built from TRBV21-1 and TRBJ2-5; the D call TRBD2 from the table was never checked on the DNA. TRBV21-1 is described as a pseudogene. The CDR3 contains 18 residues. CDR3 nucleotide sequence: TGTGCCAGCAGCAAAGCCGGGACAGGGGGACTAGCGGGAGAGACCCAGTACTTC. Translating it yields CASSKAGTGGLAGETQYF.